Below are 24 T cell receptor beta chains sequenced from a single sample in a study of tissue T cells after allogeneic stem cell transplantation. Repertoires were generated with immunoSEQ multiplex PCR, while TCRdb's copy carries only in-frame clones and drops some. The sample consists of over 4,000 clones, 60% to 70% of them appearing once. The material sequenced was tissue from the esophagus, taken at autopsy. All receptors derive from a female donor older than 55 with lung cancer.

This clone was seen once. CDR3 region: CASRGQGFGELFF. CDR3 nucleotide sequence: TGTGCCAGCAGAGGACAGGGGTTCGGGGAGCTGTTTTTT. This chain links TRBV12-3 or TRBV12-4 with TRBJ2-2; 9 bases are a match to TRBD1. The CDR3 is 13 residues long. J gave up 7 bases and V 6 bases, and 3 bases lay outside the gene matches.

V gene TRBV9 combines with J gene TRBJ2-7; tentative D call: TRBD1 (6 bases). The CDR3 extends over 13 amino acids. Trimming cost V 0 bases and J 8 bases, with 12 bases left between them. In germline, CDR1 is SGDLS, CDR2 YYNGEE. The CDR3 region is CASSVVSGAKQYF. As DNA, the CDR3 is TGTGCCAGCAGCGTAGTCTCAGGGGCAAAGCAGTACTTC.

The gene calls are TRBV15 and TRBJ1-1; D gene unclear. V was trimmed by 0 bases and J by 4 bases, leaving 18 bases between them. CDR3 length: 17 amino acids. The V gene's germline CDR1 is LNHNV and CDR2 YYDKDF (reference sequence). In DNA form, the CDR3 reads TGTGCCACCAGCAGAGATTGGGGTAGGACTACATCCACTGAAGCTTTCTTT. Protein sequence: CATSRDWGRTTSTEAFF.

The rearrangement links TRBV5-6 to TRBJ2-3; D may be TRBD2 (5 bases). Germline CDR1 SGHDT, CDR2 YYEEEE. This CDR3 has 13 amino acids. Between the trimmed V and J ends, which lost 6 bases and 2 bases, there was a span of 10 bases. The CDR3 DNA reads as TGTGCCAGCAAGGACTTAAACACAGATACGCAGTATTTT. Its protein product is CASKDLNTDTQYF.

This chain links TRBV30 with TRBJ2-2, with D perhaps assigned TRBD1 or TRBD2 (5 bases each). Germline CDR1 GTSNPN, CDR2 SVGIG (reference sequence). This CDR3 spans 13 amino acids. V lost 1 base and J lost 4, with 7 bases in between. CDR3 loop: CAWSGGFTGELFF. Here the CDR3 DNA reads TGTGCCTGGAGTGGGGGGTTCACCGGGGAGCTGTTTTTT. The full variable domain, with the rest looked up from reference TRBV30 and TRBJ2-2, is SQTIHQWPATLVQPVGSPLSLECTVEGTSNPNLYWYRQAAGRGLQLLFYSVGIGQISSEVPQNLSASRPQDRQFILSSKKLLLSDSGFYLCAWSGGFTGELFFGEGSRLTVL.

This clone came up a few times. The chain recombines TRBV4-1 with TRBJ1-1; 7 bases match TRBD1. CDR1 is MGHRA, CDR2 YSYEKL, per germline. The CDR3 spans 15 residues. J lost 5 bases, V lost 4 bases, and 10 bases had no gene match. Written as DNA, the CDR3 is TGCGCCAGCAGCCCCCTCGGCCAGGGGGGAACTGAAGCTTTCTTT. Translation gives CASSPLGQGGTEAFF.

This clone was counted once. Relative to the germline gene, one junction end is altered; a read error may explain this. This rearrangement joins TRBV11-2 to TRBJ1-2; a weak D match, TRBD1 (5 bases). CDR3 length: 11 amino acids. Germline values: CDR1 SGHAT, CDR2 FQNNGV. CDR3 bases: TGTGCCAGCAGCTTATTTCCGGGACCTCATTTC. Translating it yields CASSLFPGPHF.

The chain carries TRBV5-1 and TRBJ1-1, with 9 bases aligning to TRBD1. CDR1 is SGHRS and CDR2 is YFSETQ in the germline V gene. J was trimmed by 6 bases and V by 2 bases; bases with no gene match: 2. The CDR3 runs to 13 residues. CDR3 coding DNA: TGCGCCAGCAGCTTACGGACAGGGGCTGAAGCTTTCTTT. Residues: CASSLRTGAEAFF.

Only one count was recorded for this clone. This chain links TRBV7-8 with TRBJ2-1, with 10 nucleotides matching TRBD2. Trimming at V came to 5 bases and at J to 0 bases, leaving 7 bases not matched to a gene. The CDR3 extends over 17 amino acids. Germline V lookup: CDR1 SGHVS, CDR2 FQNEAQ. CDR3 loop: CASSPGLAVSSYNEQFF. CDR3 DNA: TGTGCCAGCAGCCCTGGACTAGCGGTTAGCTCCTACAATGAGCAGTTCTTC.

The chain carries TRBV4-1 and TRBJ2-7, with 7 bases aligning to TRBD2. With 3 bases clipped from V and 2 bases from J, the junction kept 7 bases outside the gene matches. Germline V CDR1 and CDR2: MGHRA, YSYEKL. The CDR3 is made up of 15 amino acids. CDR3 nucleotide sequence: TGCGCCAGCAGCCATTCGCGGGGGTCCGCCTACGAGCAGTACTTC. Protein product: CASSHSRGSAYEQYF.

This clone was seen more than once but under ten times. The rearrangement uses TRBV7-6 and TRBJ1-1; D not certain. The germline V gene has CDR1 SGHVS and CDR2 FNYEAQ. The CDR3 is 13 residues long. V was shortened by 2 bases and J by 8 bases, with 12 bases between the two germline ends. The CDR3 reads CASSLHSPAEAFF. In DNA, the CDR3 is TGTGCCAGCAGCTTACATAGTCCGGCGGAAGCTTTCTTT. The variable domain in full, with the rest retrieved from reference TRBV7-6 and TRBJ1-1, is GAGVSQSPRYKVTKRGQDVALRCDPISGHVSLYWYRQALGQGPEFLTYFNYEAQQDKSGLPNDRFSAERPEGSISTLTIQRTEQRDSAMYRCASSLHSPAEAFFGQGTRLTVV.

V gene TRBV7-2 combines with J gene TRBJ2-4, with TRBD2 identical over 8 bases. This CDR3 has 15 residues. V dropped 1 base and J dropped 7; count of bases not matched to a gene: 6. Germline values: CDR1 SGHTA, CDR2 FQGNSA. DNA of the CDR3: TGTGCCAGCAGCTTAGAGGGGACTAGGGGTAACATTCAGTACTTC. This codes for CASSLEGTRGNIQYF.

The gene calls are TRBV27 and TRBJ2-7; tentatively, D is TRBD2 (5 bases). Germline CDR1 reads MNHEY; CDR2 reads SMNVEV (reference sequence). V lost 5 bases and J 3 bases, leaving 20 bases between the germline ends. The CDR3 totals 16 residues. CDR3 in amino acids: CASSQYGLRANYEQYF. CDR3 sequence (DNA): TGTGCCAGCAGTCAATACGGACTGCGCGCGAACTACGAGCAGTACTTC.

This clone was picked up a small number of times. The genes are TRBV10-2 and TRBJ2-5; 13 nucleotides agree with TRBD2. There are 16 residues in the CDR3. Germline V gene lookup returns CDR1 WSHSY and CDR2 SAAADI. J gave up 5 bases and V 6 bases, and 9 bases lay outside the gene matches. The CDR3 sequence is CASRATSGGARETQYF. The CDR3 DNA reads as TGCGCCAGCAGAGCCACTAGCGGGGGGGCTAGGGAGACCCAGTACTTC.

The rearrangement links TRBV2 to TRBJ2-3; no definite D call. Trimming removed 1 base at V and 3 bases at J, with 8 bases between. The CDR3 runs to 14 residues. Germline CDR1 reads SNHLY; CDR2 reads FYNNEI. DNA for the CDR3: TGTGCCAGCAGTGAAGACCAGGCGACAGATACGCAGTATTTT. Amino acid sequence: CASSEDQATDTQYF.

In this sample, this clone is large. The V call is TRBV6-5, the J call TRBJ1-4; D is perhaps TRBD1 (5 bases). The CDR3 has 15 amino acids. V was cut by 4 bases and J by 8 bases, with 17 bases left in between. Germline lookup yields CDR1 MNHEY and CDR2 SVGAGI. This CDR3 is CASSLDRVGGEKLFF. DNA for the CDR3: TGTGCCAGCAGTTTGGACCGAGTTGGGGGGGAAAAACTGTTTTTT.

The gene calls are TRBV2 and TRBJ2-1; D gene uncertain. The germline CDR1 and CDR2 sequences are SNHLY and FYNNEI. This CDR3 is built from 14 residues. Trimming pared 0 bases from V and 4 bases from J, leaving 7 bases between. The CDR3 bases are TGTGCCAGCAGTGAAGCGACGAGATACAATGAGCAGTTCTTC. Its protein is CASSEATRYNEQFF.

The chain has TRBV29-1 and TRBJ2-7; 9 positions agree with TRBD1. Germline CDR1 SQVTM, CDR2 ANQGSEA. The CDR3 has 12 residues. The V segment lost 6 bases and the J segment 4 bases; nucleotides outside the gene matches: 4. CDR3: CSVRDRAYEQYF. CDR3 bases: TGCAGCGTCCGGGACAGGGCGTACGAGCAGTACTTC.

The V call is TRBV6-1, the J call TRBJ2-2; 7 bases line up with TRBD2. This CDR3 is 15 amino acids long. J gave up 4 bases and V 3 bases, and 5 bases lay outside the gene matches. From germline, CDR1 is MNHNS and CDR2 SASEGT. CDR3: CASSDSGDVTGELFF. In nucleotides, the CDR3 is TGTGCCAGCAGTGACAGCGGGGACGTCACCGGGGAGCTGTTTTTT.

The chain links TRBV6-1 to TRBJ2-7, with a tentative D call TRBD1 (5 bases). From germline, CDR1 is MNHNS and CDR2 SASEGT. The CDR3 consists of 15 residues. Deletions cut 1 base from V and 4 bases from J, with 14 bases between. The CDR3 protein is CASSEVVQVQYEQYF. CDR3 DNA: TGTGCCAGCAGTGAAGTGGTACAGGTTCAATACGAGCAGTACTTC.

The genes are TRBV6-2 or TRBV6-3 and TRBJ2-7; the match to TRBD2 covers 7 bases. The CDR3 spans 14 residues. Germline CDR1 is MNHEY and CDR2 is SVGEGT. Trimming removed 3 bases from V and 0 bases from J; junction bases left unmatched: 2. The CDR3 DNA follows: TGTGCCAGCAGTTATGGCGGGGGCTCCTACGAGCAGTACTTC. Its translation: CASSYGGGSYEQYF.

In its sample, this clone ranks as large (0.1 to 1%). The genes are TRBV7-9 and TRBJ1-2; D gene unclear. Deletions cut 1 base from V and 6 bases from J, with 12 bases between. The CDR3 sequence is 14 residues long. Germline assignment: CDR1 SEHNR and CDR2 FQNEAQ (reference sequence). The CDR3 sequence: CASSLVSGIHGYTF. In nucleotides, the CDR3 is TGTGCCAGCAGCTTAGTGTCGGGAATCCATGGCTACACCTTC.

V is TRBV3-1 (or the pseudogene TRBV3-2) and J is TRBJ2-7; D remains ambiguous. V was trimmed by 0 bases and J by 4 bases, leaving 4 bases between them. CDR1 is LGHDT and CDR2 is YNNKEL in the germline V gene (reference sequence). CDR3 length: 12 amino acids. Here the CDR3 reads CASSQDSYEQYF. CDR3 DNA sequence: TGTGCCAGCAGCCAAGATTCTTACGAGCAGTACTTC.

V is TRBV5-8 and J is TRBJ1-1, with a weak D call TRBD1 (6 bases). The CDR3 is 15 residues long. Germline CDR1 is SGHTS and CDR2 is YDEGEE. V was cut by 3 bases and J by 1 base, with 13 bases left in between. The CDR3 is CASSWARGANTEAFF. The CDR3 nucleotides are TGTGCCAGCAGCTGGGCAAGGGGGGCGAACACTGAAGCTTTCTTT.